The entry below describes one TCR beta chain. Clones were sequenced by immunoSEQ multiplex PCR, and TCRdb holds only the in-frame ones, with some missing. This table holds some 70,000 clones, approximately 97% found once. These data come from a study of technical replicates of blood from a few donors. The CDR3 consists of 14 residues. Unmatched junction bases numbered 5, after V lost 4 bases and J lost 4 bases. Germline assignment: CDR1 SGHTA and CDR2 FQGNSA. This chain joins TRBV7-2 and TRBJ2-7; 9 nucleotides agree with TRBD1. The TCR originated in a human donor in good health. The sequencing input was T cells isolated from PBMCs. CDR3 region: CASSSGQGPYEQYF. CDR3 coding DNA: TGTGCCAGCAGCTCGGGACAGGGTCCGTACGAGCAGTACTTC. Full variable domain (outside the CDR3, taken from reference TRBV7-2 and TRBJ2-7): GAGVSQSPSNKVTEKGKDVELRCDPISGHTALYWYRQSLGQGLEFLIYFQGNSAPDKSGLPSDRFSAERTGGSVSTLTIQRTQQEDSAVYLCASSSGQGPYEQYFGPGTRLTVT.